Below, 15 T cell receptor beta chains from the same sample are listed, as sequenced in a study of blood T cell repertoires in COVID-19 (dated by TCRdb to the early 2020s). The library was obtained by the immunoSEQ multiplex PCR assay. TCRdb provides this immuneACCESS table in a form limited to in-frame rearrangements. Some clones are lacking; in checked studies, under half of them reflect an unresolved V gene, and why the rest are absent is not known. This sample is represented by about 200,000 clones; just over 85% of them were singletons. 3% to 4% of the sample is taken by the ten largest. Sequencing input: PBMCs or T cells enriched from blood (not recorded which). The source of these receptors is a woman aged 40 to 50 with acute COVID-19.

The J gene is TRBJ2-7, the V gene TRBV11-2; 13 nucleotides align to TRBD2. Unmatched junction bases numbered 6, after V lost 5 bases and J lost 5 bases. Germline assignment: CDR1 SGHAT and CDR2 FQNNGV. The CDR3 is 15 residues long. This CDR3 is CASSPSLAGGDEQYF. CDR3 DNA: TGTGCCAGCAGCCCCTCACTAGCGGGAGGGGACGAGCAGTACTTC.

The chain links TRBV20-1 to TRBJ1-1; the D is unclear. V was trimmed by 3 bases and J by 0 bases, leaving 14 bases between them. Germline V gives CDR1 DFQATT, CDR2 SNEGSKA (reference sequence). The CDR3 length is 15 residues. The CDR3 protein is CSASKEGPLNTEAFF. For the CDR3, the DNA is TGCAGTGCTAGTAAGGAGGGTCCGCTGAACACTGAAGCTTTCTTT.

This chain uses TRBV6-5 with TRBJ2-1, with D perhaps TRBD1 (5 bases). There are 15 residues in the CDR3. In germline, CDR1 is MNHEY, CDR2 SVGAGI. Between the trimmed V and J ends, which lost 6 bases and 8 bases, there was a span of 20 bases. The DNA of the CDR3 is TGTGCCAGCAGCGATCAGGGTAGGGGAACGGATGAGCAGTTCTTC. Protein product: CASSDQGRGTDEQFF.

The genes are TRBV7-8 and TRBJ1-5; D is ambiguous. Per the germline V gene, CDR1 is SGHVS and CDR2 is FQNEAQ. V dropped 5 bases and J dropped 0 bases, with 8 bases sitting between them. The CDR3 sequence is 14 residues long. The CDR3 region is CASSALYSNQPQHF. CDR3 nucleotide sequence: TGTGCCAGCAGCGCGCTTTATAGCAATCAGCCCCAGCATTTT.

V is TRBV5-5 and J is TRBJ2-3; 11 nucleotides agree with TRBD1. V was pared by 4 bases and J by 5 bases, with 3 bases of the junction left unmatched. CDR1 and CDR2 from the germline V gene are SGHKS and YYEKEE (reference sequence). CDR3 length: 14 residues. The CDR3 coding sequence is TGTGCCAGCAGCCTGGGACAGGGGGGAGATACGCAGTATTTT. Encoded protein: CASSLGQGGDTQYF.

The rearrangement links TRBV27 to TRBJ1-6; D gene ambiguous. Deletions cut 5 bases from V and 8 bases from J, with 16 bases between. The CDR3 sequence is 15 residues long. The germline CDR1 and CDR2 sequences are MNHEY and SMNVEV (reference sequence). The CDR3 region is CASSPYGEVYSPLHF. CDR3 nucleotides: TGTGCCAGCAGTCCCTATGGGGAGGTCTATTCACCCCTCCACTTT.

In this sample, this clone turned up once. The chain recombines TRBV25-1 with TRBJ1-2, with D tentatively TRBD1 (5 bases). The V gene's germline CDR1 is MGHDK and CDR2 SYGVNS. There are 13 residues in the CDR3. V was shortened by 6 bases and J by 8 bases, with 16 bases between the two germline ends. The CDR3 here is CASSQVQGDGYTF. The CDR3 DNA follows: TGTGCCAGCAGCCAAGTTCAGGGCGACGGCTACACCTTC.

This sequence joins TRBV14 and TRBJ2-5, with TRBD2 matching over 11 bases. J lost 2 bases, V lost 0 bases, and 2 bases had no gene match. The CDR3 is 16 residues long. Germline CDR1 is SGHDN and CDR2 is FVKESK. CDR3 loop: CASSQDLAGGQETQYF. DNA of the CDR3: TGTGCCAGCAGCCAAGATCTAGCGGGGGGTCAAGAGACCCAGTACTTC.

The CDR3 reads CASSLGPVSNQPQHF. For the CDR3, the DNA is TGTGCCAGCAGCTTGGGCCCGGTTAGCAATCAGCCCCAGCATTTT. J is TRBJ1-5 and V is TRBV5-6; D unclear. Germline CDR1 reads SGHDT; CDR2 reads YYEEEE. V lost 0 bases to trimming and J lost 0 bases, with 7 bases between them. This CDR3 has 15 residues. Full variable domain (rest looked up from reference TRBV5-6 and TRBJ1-5): DAGVTQSPTHLIKTRGQQVTLRCSPKSGHDTVSWYQQALGQGPQFIFQYYEEEERQRGNFPDRFSGHQFPNYSSELNVNALLLGDSALYLCASSLGPVSNQPQHFGDGTRLSIL.

The genes are TRBV18 and TRBJ1-5, with TRBD1 matching 9 bases. The CDR3 runs to 15 residues. The germline gives CDR1 KGHSH, CDR2 LQKENI. V lost 5 bases, J lost 3 bases, and 5 bases stayed unmatched. Here the CDR3 DNA reads TGTGCCAGCTCAGAAGGACAGGGGACCAATCAGCCCCAGCATTTT. Protein product: CASSEGQGTNQPQHF.

The V and J genes are TRBV6-4 and TRBJ1-2; 8 bases fit TRBD1. The trim removed 6 bases at V and 5 bases at J, leaving 8 bases unmatched. The CDR3 covers 14 residues. CDR1 is MRHNA and CDR2 is SNTAGT in the germline V gene. The CDR3 reads CASRETGGDYGYTF. The CDR3 nucleotides read TGTGCCAGCAGAGAAACAGGGGGAGATTATGGCTACACCTTC.

V gene TRBV28 combines with J gene TRBJ1-1; tentatively, D is TRBD1 (6 bases). Per the germline V gene, CDR1 is MDHEN and CDR2 is SYDVKM. The V gene lost 8 bases and the J gene lost 1 base, with 17 bases spanning the gap. This CDR3 is 15 amino acids long. CDR3 amino acids: CASLPMSTGNTEAFF. CDR3 DNA: TGTGCCAGCCTCCCAATGTCGACAGGGAACACTGAAGCTTTCTTT.

This clone was seen more than once but under ten times. The V and J genes are TRBV12-3 or TRBV12-4 and TRBJ2-7, with unresolved D. The CDR3 has 13 residues. Trimming shortened V by 7 bases and J by 0 bases, and 10 bases separated the two germline ends. The DNA of the CDR3 is TGTGCCAGCACCCTGACTCCCTCCTACGAGCAGTACTTC. This codes for CASTLTPSYEQYF.

Here the CDR3 reads CASTSGTSGNTEAFF. CDR3 in DNA: TGTGCCAGCACCTCCGGGACTTCGGGGAACACTGAAGCTTTCTTT. This chain connects TRBV28 to TRBJ1-1; perhaps TRBD1 as D (5 bases). CDR3 size: 15 residues. From germline, CDR1 is MDHEN and CDR2 SYDVKM. Between the trimmed V and J ends, which lost 7 bases and 1 base, there was a span of 16 bases. The whole variable domain, remainder taken from reference TRBV28 and TRBJ1-1, is DVKVTQSSRYLVKRTGEKVFLECVQDMDHENMFWYRQDPGLGLRLIYFSYDVKMKEKGDIPEGYSVSREKKERFSLILESASTNQTSMYLCASTSGTSGNTEAFFGQGTRLTVV.

The rearrangement uses TRBV15 and TRBJ2-2; TRBD2 matches at 10 bases. The CDR3 runs to 17 residues. CDR1 is LNHNV, CDR2 YYDKDF, per germline (reference sequence). V gave up 0 bases and J gave up 7 bases; unmatched junction bases: 8. The CDR3 loop reads CATSRDLAGAFDGELFF. CDR3 nucleotides: TGTGCCACCAGCAGAGATCTAGCGGGAGCCTTTGACGGGGAGCTGTTTTTT.